This passage covers 15 T cell receptor beta chains from one sample sequenced in a study of CD8+CD57+ T cells in acquired aplastic anemia. Whoever was chosen for sequencing had shown CD8+CD57+ cell expansion by flow cytometry. Genomic DNA, serving as template, underwent TCR beta VDJ and CDR3 profiling. TCRdb independently ran MiXCR on the reads; one entry per CDR3 protein. The repertoire includes about 260,000 distinct CDR3 sequences, less than 85% of them detected once, and approximately 40% sits in the top ten. The sample comprised sorted CD4+, CD8+, or CD8+CD57+ T cells (not recorded which) from PBMCs. Receptors originate from a human donor with aplastic anemia.

The count of this clonotype is one. One junction end does not reproduce the germline sequence, and a read error may be involved. The gene calls are TRBV15 and TRBJ1-1; D ambiguous. Germline V gene sequence: CDR1 LNHNV, CDR2 YYDKDF (reference sequence). The CDR3 totals 15 residues. The CDR3 loop is CASSWDYSLNTEAFW. The DNA for the CDR3 is TGCGCCAGCAGCTGGGATTACAGCCTCAACACTGAAGCTTTCTGG.

This clonotype was seen a single time. A read error may produce the germline difference seen at one junction end. The chain employs TRBV7-3 and TRBJ1-6; D possibly corresponds to TRBD1 (5 bases). This CDR3 region has 15 residues. Germline CDR1 SGHTA, CDR2 FQGTGA. The CDR3 sequence is CASSLGDSVISPLHF. In nucleotides, the CDR3 is TGCGCCAGCAGCTTGGGTGACAGCGTTATTTCACCCCTCCACTTT.

This clonotype was counted ten times or more. The CDR3 nucleotides are TGTGCCAGCAGCTTTGAAAGAAGCGGGGGGAGCGAAGAGTTCTTT. Translation gives CASSFERSGGSEEFF. The chain joins TRBV7-9 to TRBJ1-1; a possible D gene is TRBD1 (5 bases). This CDR3 is 15 amino acids long. V gave up 3 bases and J gave up 14 bases, with 25 bases separating them. Germline V gene sequence: CDR1 SEHNR, CDR2 FQNEAQ (reference sequence).

V and J are TRBV5-8 and TRBJ2-1; D is unclear. Germline assignment: CDR1 SGHTS and CDR2 YDEGEE. This CDR3 region has 13 residues. The V end was cut by 3 bases, the J end by 8 bases, with 12 bases between. The CDR3: CASSYSKIHEQFF. DNA for the CDR3: TGTGCCAGCAGCTACTCCAAGATCCATGAGCAGTTCTTC.

Note on this clonotype: Mismatch with germline at one junction end may stem from a read error. This chain uses TRBV7-2 with TRBJ2-3; the match to TRBD1 covers 7 bases. CDR3 length equals 13 residues. Germline V gives CDR1 SGHTA, CDR2 FQGNSA. CDR3 residues: CASSPGTETQHFF. The CDR3 nucleotides are TGTGCCAGCAGCCCCGGGACAGAAACGCAGCATTTTTTC.

This clonotype has only one observation. The chain links TRBV5-4 to TRBJ2-2, with 8 nucleotides matching TRBD2. Germline CDR1 and CDR2: SGHNT and YYREEE (reference sequence). V lost 2 bases, J lost 2 bases, and 5 bases stayed unmatched. The CDR3 spans 16 residues. The DNA of the CDR3 is TGTGCCAGCAGCTTAGCGGGAGCAGATAACACCGGGGAGCTGTTTTTT. Its protein product is CASSLAGADNTGELFF.

The chain employs TRBV7-6 and TRBJ2-3; TRBD2 aligns across 9 bases. The CDR3 is 15 residues long. CDR1 is SGHVS and CDR2 is FNYEAQ in the germline V gene. The J segment lost 1 base and the V segment lost 1 base, leaving 0 bases of the junction unmatched. The CDR3 DNA sequence: TGTGCCAGCAGCTTAGGGACTAGCGGCACAGATACGCAGTATTTT. Translation: CASSLGTSGTDTQYF.

The rearrangement joins TRBV7-8 to TRBJ2-7, with TRBD1 matching 7 bases. From germline, CDR1 is SGHVS and CDR2 FQNEAQ. The CDR3 is 18 amino acids. V trimming: 3 bases; J trimming: 3 bases; junction bases outside the gene matches: 17. CDR3 sequence (DNA): TGTGCCAGCAGCTTTCCGCGAGACGGGACAGCCCTGTACTACGAGCAGTACGTC. This translates into CASSFPRDGTALYYEQYV.

As to this clonotype: As the CDR3 is not closed by the conserved phenylalanine or tryptophan, this likely results from a read error. No DNA is shown, since the ends of the CDR3 on it are uncertain; the CDR3 is the one TCRdb lists. The chain has TRBV7-9 and TRBJ2-3; the table's D call TRBD2 went unverified against the DNA. Germline lookup yields CDR1 SEHNR and CDR2 FQNEAQ (reference sequence). Termini included, the CDR3 measures 13 amino acids. CDR3 region: CASSSSWTGTYNE.

This clonotype was seen more than once but under ten times. This chain joins TRBV2 and TRBJ2-2; no reliable D call. The length of the CDR3 is 13 residues. Germline V lookup: CDR1 SNHLY, CDR2 FYNNEI. The V and J ends lost 6 bases and 7 bases respectively, with 12 bases between them. The CDR3 reads CASRSAAYGELFF. The CDR3 nucleotides read TGTGCCAGCAGATCCGCAGCCTACGGGGAGCTGTTTTTT.

This clonotype appeared a single time. No DNA is shown, since the ends of the CDR3 on it are uncertain; the CDR3 is the one TCRdb lists. The CDR3 region is CASSAGSGSQYFGYTF. The chain combines TRBV9 with TRBJ1-2. The germline V gene has CDR1 SGDLS and CDR2 YYNGEE. The CDR3 is made up of 16 amino acids, end residues included.

Only one count was recorded for this clonotype. The chain joins TRBV9 to TRBJ2-7; TRBD1 agrees at 9 bases. The CDR3 covers 18 residues. V shed 3 bases and J 1 base; nucleotides not matched to a gene: 14. Germline assignment: CDR1 SGDLS and CDR2 YYNGEE. The CDR3 sequence: CASSAGTGQGDTSYEQYV. The DNA of the CDR3 is TGTGCCAGCAGCGCGGGGACAGGGCAAGGAGATACGTCCTACGAGCAGTACGTC.

Of note for this clonotype: As the CDR3 is not closed by the conserved phenylalanine or tryptophan, this likely results from a read error. The DNA is left out, because the CDR3 cannot be placed on it with certainty; the CDR3 is given as TCRdb lists it. This sequence joins TRBV7-9 and TRBJ2-3. The germline gives CDR1 SEHNR, CDR2 FQNEAQ (reference sequence). Inclusive of both ends, the CDR3 amounts to 13 amino acids. Here the CDR3 reads CASRDGSTETKYE.

This chain links TRBV2 with TRBJ1-6, with D perhaps TRBD1 (6 bases). Looked up from germline, CDR1 is SNHLY and CDR2 is FYNNEI. V was clipped by 8 bases and J by 7 bases, with 18 bases between them. The CDR3 has 15 amino acids. This CDR3 is CASGDGGTGNSPLHF. For the CDR3, the DNA is TGTGCCAGCGGGGACGGGGGCACAGGGAATTCACCCCTCCACTTT.

This chain uses TRBV5-6 with TRBJ1-6; no firm D call. Germline V gives CDR1 SGHDT, CDR2 YYEEEE. The CDR3 runs to 13 residues. Trimming removed 0 bases at V and 9 bases at J, with 7 bases between. The CDR3 region is CASSLGEGSPLHF. In DNA form, the CDR3 reads TGTGCCAGCAGCTTGGGGGAGGGTTCACCCCTCCACTTT.